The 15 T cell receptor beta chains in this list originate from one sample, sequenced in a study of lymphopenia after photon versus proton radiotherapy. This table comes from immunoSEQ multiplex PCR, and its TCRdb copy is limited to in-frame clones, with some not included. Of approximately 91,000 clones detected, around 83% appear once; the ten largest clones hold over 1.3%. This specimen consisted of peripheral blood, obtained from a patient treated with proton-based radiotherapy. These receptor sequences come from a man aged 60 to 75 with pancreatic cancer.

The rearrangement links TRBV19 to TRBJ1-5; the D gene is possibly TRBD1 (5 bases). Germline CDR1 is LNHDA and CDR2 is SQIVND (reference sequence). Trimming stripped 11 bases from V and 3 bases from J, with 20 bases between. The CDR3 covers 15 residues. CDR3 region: CAWDPRGRVNQPQHF. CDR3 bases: TGTGCCTGGGACCCTCGGGGACGAGTCAATCAGCCCCAGCATTTT.

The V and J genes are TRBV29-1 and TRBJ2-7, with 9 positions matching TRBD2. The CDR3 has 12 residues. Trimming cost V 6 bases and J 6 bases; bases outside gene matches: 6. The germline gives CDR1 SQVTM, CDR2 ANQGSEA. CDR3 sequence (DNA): TGCAGCGTCACGGGACTAGCCCGCGAGCAGTACTTC. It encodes CSVTGLAREQYF.

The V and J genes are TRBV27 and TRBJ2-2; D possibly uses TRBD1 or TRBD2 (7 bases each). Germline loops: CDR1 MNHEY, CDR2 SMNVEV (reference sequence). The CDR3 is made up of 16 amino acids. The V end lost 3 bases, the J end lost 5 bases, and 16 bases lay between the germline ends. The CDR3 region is CASSLTGRVATGELFF. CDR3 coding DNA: TGTGCCAGCAGTTTGACAGGGAGGGTGGCTACCGGGGAGCTGTTTTTT.

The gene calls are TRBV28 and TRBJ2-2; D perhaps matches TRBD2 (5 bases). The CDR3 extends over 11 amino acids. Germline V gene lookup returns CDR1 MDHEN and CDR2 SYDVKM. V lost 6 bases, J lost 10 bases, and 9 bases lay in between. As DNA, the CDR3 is TGTGCCAGCAGCCCCGGGAAGGAGCTGTTTTTT. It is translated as CASSPGKELFF.

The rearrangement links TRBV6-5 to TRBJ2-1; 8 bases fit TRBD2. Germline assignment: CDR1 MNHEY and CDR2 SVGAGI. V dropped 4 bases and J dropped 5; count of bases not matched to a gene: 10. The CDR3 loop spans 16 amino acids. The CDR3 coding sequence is TGTGCCAGCAGTTCATCGTATAGCGGGGTAAACAATGAGCAGTTCTTC. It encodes CASSSSYSGVNNEQFF.

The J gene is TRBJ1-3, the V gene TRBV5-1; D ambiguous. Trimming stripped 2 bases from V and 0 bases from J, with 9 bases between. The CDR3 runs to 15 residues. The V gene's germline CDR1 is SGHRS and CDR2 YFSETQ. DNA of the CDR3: TGCGCCAGCAGCTTAGGGCCCAGCTCTGGAAACACCATATATTTT. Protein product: CASSLGPSSGNTIYF.

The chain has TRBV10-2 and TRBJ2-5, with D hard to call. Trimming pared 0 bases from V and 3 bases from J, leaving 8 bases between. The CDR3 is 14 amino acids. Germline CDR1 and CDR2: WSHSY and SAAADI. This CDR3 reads CASSESKGEETQYF. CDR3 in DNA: TGCGCCAGCAGTGAGTCGAAAGGAGAAGAGACCCAGTACTTC.

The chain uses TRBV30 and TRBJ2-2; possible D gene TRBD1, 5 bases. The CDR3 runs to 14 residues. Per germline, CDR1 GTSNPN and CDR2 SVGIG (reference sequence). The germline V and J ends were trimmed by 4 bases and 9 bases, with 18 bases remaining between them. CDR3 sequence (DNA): TGTGCCTGGACCGAACCCTGGGGCGGTTGGGAGCTGTTTTTT. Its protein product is CAWTEPWGGWELFF.

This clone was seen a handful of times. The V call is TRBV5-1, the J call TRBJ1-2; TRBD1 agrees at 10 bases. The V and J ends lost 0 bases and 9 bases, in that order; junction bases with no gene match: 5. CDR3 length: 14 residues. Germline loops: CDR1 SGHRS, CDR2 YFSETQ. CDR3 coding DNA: TGCGCCAGCAGCTTGGCGGGACAGGGGTTGAGCTACACCTTC. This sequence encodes CASSLAGQGLSYTF.

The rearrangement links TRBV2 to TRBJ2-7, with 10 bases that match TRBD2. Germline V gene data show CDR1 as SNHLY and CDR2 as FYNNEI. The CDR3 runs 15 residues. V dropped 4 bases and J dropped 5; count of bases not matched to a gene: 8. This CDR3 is CASSGGSGRINEQYF. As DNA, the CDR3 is TGTGCCAGCAGTGGCGGTAGCGGGAGGATCAACGAGCAGTACTTC.

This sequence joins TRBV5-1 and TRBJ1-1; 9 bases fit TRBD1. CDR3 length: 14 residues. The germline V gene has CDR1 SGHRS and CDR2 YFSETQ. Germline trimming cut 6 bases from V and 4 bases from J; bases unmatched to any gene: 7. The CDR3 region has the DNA TGCGCCAGCACCTCTACAGGGGGCCTCACTGAAGCTTTCTTT. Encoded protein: CASTSTGGLTEAFF.

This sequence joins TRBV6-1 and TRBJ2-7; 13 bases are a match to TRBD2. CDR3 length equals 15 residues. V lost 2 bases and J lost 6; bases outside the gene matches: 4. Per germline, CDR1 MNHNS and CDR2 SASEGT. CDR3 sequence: CASSESGTSGIEQYF. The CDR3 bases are TGTGCCAGCAGTGAATCCGGGACTAGCGGGATCGAGCAGTACTTC.

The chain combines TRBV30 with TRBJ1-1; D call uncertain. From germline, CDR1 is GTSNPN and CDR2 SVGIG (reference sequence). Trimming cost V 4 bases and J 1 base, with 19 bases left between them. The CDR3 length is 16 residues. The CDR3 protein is CAWKIMEESWNTEAFF. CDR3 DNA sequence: TGTGCCTGGAAGATAATGGAGGAGAGCTGGAACACTGAAGCTTTCTTT.

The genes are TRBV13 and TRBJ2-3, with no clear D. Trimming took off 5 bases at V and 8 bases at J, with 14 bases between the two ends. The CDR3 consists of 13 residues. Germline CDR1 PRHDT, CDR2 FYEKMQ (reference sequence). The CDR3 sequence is CASSPTKASTQYF. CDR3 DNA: TGTGCCAGCAGCCCGACCAAGGCCAGTACGCAGTATTTT. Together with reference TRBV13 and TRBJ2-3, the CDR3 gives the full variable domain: AAGVIQSPRHLIKEKRETATLKCYPIPRHDTVYWYQQGPGQDPQFLISFYEKMQSDKGSIPDRFSAQQFSDYHSELNMSSLELGDSALYFCASSPTKASTQYFGPGTRLTVL.

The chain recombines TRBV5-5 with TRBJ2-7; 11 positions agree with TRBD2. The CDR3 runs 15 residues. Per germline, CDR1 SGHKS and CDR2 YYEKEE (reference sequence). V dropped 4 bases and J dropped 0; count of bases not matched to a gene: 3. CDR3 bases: TGTGCCAGCAGCCAAGGACTAGCGGGCTCCTACGAGCAGTACTTC. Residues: CASSQGLAGSYEQYF.